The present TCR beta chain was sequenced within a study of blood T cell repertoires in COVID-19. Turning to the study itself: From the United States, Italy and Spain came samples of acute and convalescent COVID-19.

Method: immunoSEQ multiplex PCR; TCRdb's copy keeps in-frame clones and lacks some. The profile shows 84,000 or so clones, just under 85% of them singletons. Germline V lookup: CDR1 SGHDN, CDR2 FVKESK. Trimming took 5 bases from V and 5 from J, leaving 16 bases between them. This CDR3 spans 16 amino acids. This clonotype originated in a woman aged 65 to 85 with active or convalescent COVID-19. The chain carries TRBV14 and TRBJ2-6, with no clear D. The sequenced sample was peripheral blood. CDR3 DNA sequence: TGTGCCAGCAGCTCGACGAGACTCCAATGGGCCAACGTCCTGACTTTC. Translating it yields CASSSTRLQWANVLTF.